This T cell receptor beta chain came from a study of Ad26.COV2.S vaccination and SARS-CoV-2 variants. Study-wide results and caveats: The breadth of spike-specific CD8+ and CD4+ T cell responses after vaccination was reportedly substantial.

The table came from immunoSEQ multiplex PCR; TCRdb's copy has only in-frame clones and leaves some out. The sample holds roughly 330,000 clones, roughly 90% seen once. The treatment denotes: about 20 received Ad26.COV2.S at low or high dose, single or two shots; 5 received placebo; per-sample allocation not given. Collection of the samples took place on day 63 after the first injection of vaccine or placebo. Donation came from an adult in Boston who was aged 18-55 years. An Ad26 vector that expressed Wuhan-strain SARS-CoV-2 spike constituted the vaccine. In the case of this clone: What it binds is unknown.

Trimming cost V 5 bases and J 3 bases, with 8 bases left between them. The CDR3 totals 13 residues. CDR1 SGHVS and CDR2 FQNEAQ come from the germline V gene. The clonotype originates from a person between 18 and 59 years old who received the Ad26.COV2.S COVID-19 vaccine or a placebo. V is TRBV7-8 and J is TRBJ1-5; D is undetermined. This sample comprised peripheral blood, obtained in a trial of Ad26.COV2.S vaccine versus placebo. The CDR3 nucleotides read TGTGCCAGCAGCCTCCGACTCAATCAGCCCCAGCATTTT. This gives the protein CASSLRLNQPQHF.